These 19 T cell receptor beta chains originate from one sample sequenced in a study of blood T cell repertoires in COVID-19 (dated by TCRdb to about 2020). To prepare the library, the immunoSEQ multiplex PCR assay was applied. Here the immuneACCESS table is served through TCRdb, limited to in-frame sequences with V and J called. Missing clones are a known gap in these copies; in checked studies unresolved V genes cover under half, and the rest lacks a known reason. The sample table records under 250,000 clones; roughly nine tenths of these occur just once. Together, the top ten hold approximately 3.3% of the sample. Sequencing was performed on peripheral blood. The origin of the receptors is a man aged 18 to 30 with active or convalescent COVID-19.

This chain links TRBV27 with TRBJ1-5, with 8 bases matching TRBD1. V lost 2 bases and J lost 3; bases outside the gene matches: 3. Germline assignment: CDR1 MNHEY and CDR2 SMNVEV (reference sequence). The CDR3 is made up of 15 amino acids. CDR3 amino acids: CASSLTQGANQPQHF. For the CDR3, the DNA is TGTGCCAGCAGTTTAACGCAGGGGGCCAATCAGCCCCAGCATTTT.

This clone appeared once. The V gene is TRBV21-1, the J gene TRBJ1-4; TRBD1 reflects the table's D call only, with no check against the DNA. TRBV21-1 is marked as a pseudogene. The CDR3 contains 14 residues. CDR3 sequence (DNA): TGTGCCAGCAGCAAGGCCCCAGGGGGTAAGAAACTGTTTTTT. Its protein product is CASSKAPGGKKLFF.

At least ten counts were recorded for this clone. This chain uses TRBV6-2 or TRBV6-3 with TRBJ2-7; 11 nucleotides match TRBD2. Germline CDR1 and CDR2: MNHEY and SVGEGT. CDR3 size: 15 residues. Germline trimming cut 0 bases from V and 2 bases from J; bases unmatched to any gene: 0. The CDR3 spells CASSYSLAGAYEQYF. The CDR3 DNA follows: TGTGCCAGCAGTTACTCACTAGCGGGAGCCTACGAGCAGTACTTC.

V usage is TRBV11-2 and J usage is TRBJ2-5; possibly TRBD2 for D (5 bases). From germline, CDR1 is SGHAT and CDR2 FQNNGV. The CDR3 length is 11 residues. Trimming stripped 5 bases from V and 12 bases from J, with 13 bases between. CDR3 region: CASSLGLMKYF. The CDR3 bases are TGTGCCAGCAGCCTTGGACTCATGAAGTACTTC.

This rearrangement joins TRBV11-2 to TRBJ2-7; a weak D match, TRBD1 (5 bases). Trimming took 3 bases from V and 1 from J, leaving 7 bases between them. Per the germline V gene, CDR1 is SGHAT and CDR2 is FQNNGV. This CDR3 spans 13 amino acids. CDR3 residues: CASSFDRSYEQYF. For the CDR3, the DNA is TGTGCCAGCAGCTTTGACAGATCCTACGAGCAGTACTTC.

The CDR3 spells CASAAASTSTDTQYF. The CDR3 DNA sequence: TGCGCCAGCGCAGCGGCCAGTACTAGCACAGATACGCAGTATTTT. The rearrangement links TRBV4-3 to TRBJ2-3; TRBD2 is a possible D gene (5 bases). Per germline, CDR1 LGHNA and CDR2 YSLEER. V lost 8 bases, J lost 0 bases, and 15 bases lay in between. The CDR3 spans 15 residues.

This clone was seen only a few times. This chain links TRBV6-2 or TRBV6-3 with TRBJ2-1, with TRBD2 matching 8 bases. Trimming cost V 5 bases and J 2 bases; bases outside gene matches: 5. Per the germline V gene, CDR1 is MNHEY and CDR2 is SVGEGT. The CDR3 loop spans 15 amino acids. The CDR3 is CASSTGLAPYNEQFF. The CDR3, as DNA: TGTGCCAGCAGTACCGGACTAGCCCCCTACAATGAGCAGTTCTTC.

This rearrangement joins TRBV30 to TRBJ1-1; 9 positions agree with TRBD1. V was pared by 2 bases and J by 1 base, with 5 bases of the junction left unmatched. Germline V gene data show CDR1 as GTSNPN and CDR2 as SVGIG (reference sequence). The CDR3 is 15 residues long. This CDR3 reads CAWSSLQGANTEAFF. The CDR3, as DNA: TGTGCCTGGAGTAGCTTACAGGGGGCGAACACTGAAGCTTTCTTT.

The chain joins TRBV18 to TRBJ1-3; D uncertain. The germline V gene has CDR1 KGHSH and CDR2 LQKENI. Trimming pared 3 bases from V and 8 bases from J, leaving 17 bases between. This CDR3 has 15 residues. CDR3 sequence reads: CASSPTGSSWDTIYF. The CDR3 nucleotides are TGTGCCAGCTCACCCACCGGGAGCTCTTGGGACACCATATATTTT.

The CDR3 DNA follows: TGTGCCAGCAGCCCGGCGGGAGCGATAAATGAGCAGTTCTTC. This gives the protein CASSPAGAINEQFF. This chain links TRBV5-4 with TRBJ2-1; 7 positions agree with TRBD2. V lost 4 bases to trimming and J lost 7 bases; unmatched junction nucleotides: 8. Germline CDR1 and CDR2: SGHNT and YYREEE (reference sequence). This CDR3 is built from 14 residues.

The rearrangement joins TRBV29-1 to TRBJ1-1; D is unresolved. This CDR3 spans 14 amino acids. The germline gives CDR1 SQVTM, CDR2 ANQGSEA. Between the trimmed V and J ends, which lost 4 bases and 4 bases, there was a span of 16 bases. CDR3 in DNA: TGCAGCGTTGTTGGCGGCAGATCTATCACTGAAGCTTTCTTT. Protein product: CSVVGGRSITEAFF.

The chain recombines TRBV27 with TRBJ1-5, with TRBD1 matching 9 bases. The CDR3 spans 18 residues. Trimming removed 5 bases from V and 1 base from J; junction bases left unmatched: 12. The germline CDR1 and CDR2 sequences are MNHEY and SMNVEV (reference sequence). Written as DNA, the CDR3 is TGTGCCAGCAGTAGGACAGGGGACCCTTTCGTGAGCAATCAGCCCCAGCATTTT. It translates to CASSRTGDPFVSNQPQHF.

This chain connects TRBV19 to TRBJ1-5; D possibly corresponds to TRBD1 (6 bases). Per the germline V gene, CDR1 is LNHDA and CDR2 is SQIVND (reference sequence). The CDR3 covers 15 residues. V lost 2 bases to trimming and J lost 2 bases, with 10 bases between them. Written as DNA, the CDR3 is TGTGCCAGTAGTATAACAGGGTGGGGCAATCAGCCCCAGCATTTT. Encoded protein: CASSITGWGNQPQHF.

This chain uses TRBV24-1 with TRBJ1-2; 8 bases map to TRBD1. V lost 3 bases, J lost 4 bases, and 0 bases stayed unmatched. The CDR3 is made up of 13 amino acids. From germline, CDR1 is KGHDR and CDR2 SFDVKD. CDR3 amino acids: CATSDDRGYGYTF. The CDR3 DNA sequence: TGTGCCACCAGTGATGACAGGGGCTATGGCTACACCTTC.

This chain links TRBV10-3 with TRBJ2-7; TRBD2 matches at 9 bases. The CDR3 is made up of 16 amino acids. V shed 2 bases and J 2 bases; nucleotides not matched to a gene: 7. Per the germline V gene, CDR1 is ENHRY and CDR2 is SYGVKD. The CDR3 nucleotides read TGTGCCATCAGTGAGGGAATGCGGGAGGGCACCTACGAGCAGTACTTC. It is translated as CAISEGMREGTYEQYF.

The chain uses TRBV5-1 and TRBJ1-2; the match to TRBD1 covers 9 bases. The CDR3 runs 13 residues. Per germline, CDR1 SGHRS and CDR2 YFSETQ. Trimming removed 1 base from V and 13 bases from J; junction bases left unmatched: 8. The CDR3, as DNA: TGCGCCAGCAGCTTGTCCGGAACAGGGGGCCTCACCTTC. This translates into CASSLSGTGGLTF.

Written as DNA, the CDR3 is TGTGCTAGTGGTATCGAGCGGACCCAGTACTTC. It specifies CASGIERTQYF. The genes are TRBV12-5 and TRBJ2-5; D remains ambiguous. The V end lost 5 bases, the J end lost 7 bases, and 8 bases lay between the germline ends. This CDR3 has 11 amino acids. Germline loops: CDR1 LGHNT, CDR2 FRNRAP.

Written as DNA, the CDR3 is TGTGCCAGTAGATTCCGGGACACGAATTACGAGCAGTACTTC. It specifies CASRFRDTNYEQYF. The rearrangement uses TRBV19 and TRBJ2-7; D is possibly TRBD1 (6 bases). The CDR3 has 14 residues. Between the trimmed V and J ends, which lost 6 bases and 4 bases, there was a span of 16 bases. Looked up from germline, CDR1 is LNHDA and CDR2 is SQIVND (reference sequence). Variable domain in full (rest from reference TRBV19 and TRBJ2-7): DGGITQSPKYLFRKEGQNVTLSCEQNLNHDAMYWYRQDPGQGLRLIYYSQIVNDFQKGDIAEGYSVSREKKESFPLTVTSAQKNPTAFYLCASRFRDTNYEQYFGPGTRLTVT.

The V gene is TRBV20-1, the J gene TRBJ1-5; 7 bases fit TRBD1. Unmatched junction bases numbered 2, after V lost 3 bases and J lost 0 bases. This CDR3 spans 14 amino acids. Per the germline V gene, CDR1 is DFQATT and CDR2 is SNEGSKA (reference sequence). CDR3 region: CSASRDSSNQPQHF. DNA of the CDR3: TGCAGTGCTAGTCGGGACAGTAGCAATCAGCCCCAGCATTTT.